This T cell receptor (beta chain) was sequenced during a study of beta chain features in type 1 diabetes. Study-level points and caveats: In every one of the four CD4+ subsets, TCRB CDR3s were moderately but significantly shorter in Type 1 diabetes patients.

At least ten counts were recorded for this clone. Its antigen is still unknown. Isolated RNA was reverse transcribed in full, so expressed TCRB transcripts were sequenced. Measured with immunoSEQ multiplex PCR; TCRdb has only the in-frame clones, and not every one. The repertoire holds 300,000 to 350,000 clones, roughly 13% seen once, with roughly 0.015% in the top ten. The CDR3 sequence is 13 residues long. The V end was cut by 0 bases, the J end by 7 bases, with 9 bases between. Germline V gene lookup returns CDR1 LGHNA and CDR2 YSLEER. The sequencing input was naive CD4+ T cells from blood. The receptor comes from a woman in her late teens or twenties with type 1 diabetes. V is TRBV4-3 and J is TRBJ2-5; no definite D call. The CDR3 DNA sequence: TGCGCCAGCAGCCAAGAGATGAGAGGGACCCAGTACTTC. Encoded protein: CASSQEMRGTQYF.